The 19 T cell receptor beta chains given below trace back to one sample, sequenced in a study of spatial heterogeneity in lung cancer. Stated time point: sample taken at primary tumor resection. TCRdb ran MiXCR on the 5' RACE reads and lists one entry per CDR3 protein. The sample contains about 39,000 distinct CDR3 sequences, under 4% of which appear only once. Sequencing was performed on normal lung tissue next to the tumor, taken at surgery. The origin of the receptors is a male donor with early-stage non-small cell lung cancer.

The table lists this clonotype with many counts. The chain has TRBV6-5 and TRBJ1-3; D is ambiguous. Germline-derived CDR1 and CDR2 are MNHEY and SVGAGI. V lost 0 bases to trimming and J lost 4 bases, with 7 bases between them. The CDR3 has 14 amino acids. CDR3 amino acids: CASSYSPGGNTIYF. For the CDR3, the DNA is TGTGCCAGCAGTTACTCGCCCGGCGGAAACACCATATATTTT.

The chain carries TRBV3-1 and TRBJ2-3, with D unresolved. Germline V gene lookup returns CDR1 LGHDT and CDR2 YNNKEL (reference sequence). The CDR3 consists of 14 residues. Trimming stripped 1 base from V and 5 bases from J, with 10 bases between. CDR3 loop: CASSQGSVRDTQYF. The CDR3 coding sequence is TGTGCCAGCAGCCAAGGAAGCGTTCGAGATACGCAGTATTTT.

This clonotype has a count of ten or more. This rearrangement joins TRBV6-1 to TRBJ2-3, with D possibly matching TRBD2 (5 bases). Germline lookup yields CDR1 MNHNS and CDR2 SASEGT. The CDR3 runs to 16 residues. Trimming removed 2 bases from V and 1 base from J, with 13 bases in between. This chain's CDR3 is CASSEYGIGGTDTQYF. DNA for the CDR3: TGTGCCAGCAGTGAATATGGCATCGGGGGCACAGATACGCAGTATTTT.

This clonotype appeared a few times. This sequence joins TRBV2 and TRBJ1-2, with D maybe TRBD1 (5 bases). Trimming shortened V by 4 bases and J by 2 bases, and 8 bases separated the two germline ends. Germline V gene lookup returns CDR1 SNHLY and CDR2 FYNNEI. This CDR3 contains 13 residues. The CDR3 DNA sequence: TGTGCCAGCAGTGGAAGGGGAAACTATGGCTACACCTTC. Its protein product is CASSGRGNYGYTF.

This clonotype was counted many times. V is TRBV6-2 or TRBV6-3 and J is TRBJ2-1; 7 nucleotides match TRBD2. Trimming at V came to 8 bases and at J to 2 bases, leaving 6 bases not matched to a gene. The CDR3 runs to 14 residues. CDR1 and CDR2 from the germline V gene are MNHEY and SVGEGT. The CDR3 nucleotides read TGTGCCAGCGGATGGGGGGGTGCCTACAATGAGCAGTTCTTC. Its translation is CASGWGGAYNEQFF.

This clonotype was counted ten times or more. CDR3 sequence (DNA): TGCAGTGCTAGCGGGCTAGCGGGCTACGAGCAGTACTTC. Its protein is CSASGLAGYEQYF. The rearrangement links TRBV20-1 to TRBJ2-7; 8 nucleotides line up with TRBD2. With 3 bases clipped from V and 3 bases from J, the junction kept 4 bases outside the gene matches. The CDR3 length is 13 residues. CDR1 is DFQATT, CDR2 SNEGSKA, per germline (reference sequence).

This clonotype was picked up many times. CDR3 loop: CASSEDTLDQPQHF. The CDR3 bases are TGTGCCAGCAGTGAGGACACCCTTGATCAGCCCCAGCATTTT. The rearrangement uses TRBV2 and TRBJ1-5, with TRBD1 as a possible D gene (5 bases). The V and J ends lost 3 bases and 5 bases respectively, with 11 bases between them. The CDR3 runs to 14 residues. In germline, CDR1 is SNHLY, CDR2 FYNNEI.

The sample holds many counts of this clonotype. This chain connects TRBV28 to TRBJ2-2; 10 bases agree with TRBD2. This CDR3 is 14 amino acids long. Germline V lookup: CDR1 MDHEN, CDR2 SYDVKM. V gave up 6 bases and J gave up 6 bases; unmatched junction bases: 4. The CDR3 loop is CASSRSGGPGELFF. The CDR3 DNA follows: TGTGCCAGCAGCCGTAGCGGGGGGCCCGGGGAGCTGTTTTTT.

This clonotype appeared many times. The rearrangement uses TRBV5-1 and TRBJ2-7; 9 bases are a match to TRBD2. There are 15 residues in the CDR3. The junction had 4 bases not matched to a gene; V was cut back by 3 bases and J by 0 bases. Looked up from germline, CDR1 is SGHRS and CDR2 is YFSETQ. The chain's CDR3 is CASSSTSGFSYEQYF. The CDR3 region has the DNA TGCGCCAGCAGCTCCACTAGCGGGTTCTCCTACGAGCAGTACTTC.

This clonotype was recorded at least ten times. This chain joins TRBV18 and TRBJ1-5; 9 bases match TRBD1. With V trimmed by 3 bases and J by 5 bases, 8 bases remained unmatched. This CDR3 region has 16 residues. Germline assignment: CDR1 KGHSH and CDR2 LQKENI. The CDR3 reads CASSPPGTGTDQPQHF. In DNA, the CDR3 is TGTGCCAGCTCACCCCCCGGGACAGGGACTGATCAGCCCCAGCATTTT.

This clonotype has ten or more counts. The CDR3 region is CASSYSLAGGPLQETQYF. The CDR3 nucleotides read TGTGCCAGCAGTTACTCGTTAGCGGGAGGGCCACTCCAAGAGACCCAGTACTTC. The genes are TRBV6-5 and TRBJ2-5; 11 bases map to TRBD2. Trimming at V came to 0 bases and at J to 1 base, leaving 7 bases not matched to a gene. Germline lookup yields CDR1 MNHEY and CDR2 SVGAGI. The CDR3 consists of 18 residues.

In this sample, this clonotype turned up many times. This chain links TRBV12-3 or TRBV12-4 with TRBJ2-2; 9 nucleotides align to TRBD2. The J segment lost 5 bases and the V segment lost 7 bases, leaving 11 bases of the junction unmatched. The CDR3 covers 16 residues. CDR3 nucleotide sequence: TGTGCCAGCACCTATAGCGGGAGTTTCCCGACCGGGGAGCTGTTTTTT. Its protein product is CASTYSGSFPTGELFF.

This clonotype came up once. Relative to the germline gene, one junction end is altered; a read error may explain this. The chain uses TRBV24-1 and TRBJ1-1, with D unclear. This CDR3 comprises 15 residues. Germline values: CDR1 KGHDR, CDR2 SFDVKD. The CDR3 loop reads CATSDSSRTNTGAFF. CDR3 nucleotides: TGTGCCACCAGTGATTCCTCCCGGACGAACACTGGAGCTTTCTTT.

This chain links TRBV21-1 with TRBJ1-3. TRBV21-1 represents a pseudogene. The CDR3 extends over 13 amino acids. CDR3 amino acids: CASSTLEGNTIYF. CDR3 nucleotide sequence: TGTGCCAGCAGCACCCTAGAAGGAAACACCATATATTTT.

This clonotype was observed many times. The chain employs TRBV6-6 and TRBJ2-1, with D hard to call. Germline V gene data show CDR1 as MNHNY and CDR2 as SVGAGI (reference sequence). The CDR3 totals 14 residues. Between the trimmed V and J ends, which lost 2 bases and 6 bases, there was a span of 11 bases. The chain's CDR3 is CASSYDANLNEQFF. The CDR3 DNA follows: TGTGCCAGCAGTTACGATGCTAACCTCAATGAGCAGTTCTTC.

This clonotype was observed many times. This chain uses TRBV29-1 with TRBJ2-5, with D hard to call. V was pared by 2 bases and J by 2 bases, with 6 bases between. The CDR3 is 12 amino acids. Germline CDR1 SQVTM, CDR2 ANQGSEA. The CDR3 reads CSVERNQETQYF. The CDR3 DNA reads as TGCAGCGTTGAAAGGAATCAAGAGACCCAGTACTTC.

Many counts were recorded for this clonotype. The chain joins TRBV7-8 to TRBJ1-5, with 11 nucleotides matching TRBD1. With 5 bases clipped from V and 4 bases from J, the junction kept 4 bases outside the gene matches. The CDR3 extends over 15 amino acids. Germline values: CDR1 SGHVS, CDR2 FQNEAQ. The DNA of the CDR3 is TGTGCCAGCAGCATCGGACAGGGGGCAAATCAGCCCCAGCATTTT. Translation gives CASSIGQGANQPQHF.

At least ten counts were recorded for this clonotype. The CDR3 coding sequence is TGTGCCAGCAGTGACAGGGGGCATGATGAGCAGTTCTTC. Residues: CASSDRGHDEQFF. The chain combines TRBV27 with TRBJ2-1, with 10 bases identical to TRBD1. V lost 5 bases to trimming and J lost 8 bases; unmatched junction nucleotides: 3. In germline, CDR1 is MNHEY, CDR2 SMNVEV (reference sequence). CDR3 length: 13 amino acids.

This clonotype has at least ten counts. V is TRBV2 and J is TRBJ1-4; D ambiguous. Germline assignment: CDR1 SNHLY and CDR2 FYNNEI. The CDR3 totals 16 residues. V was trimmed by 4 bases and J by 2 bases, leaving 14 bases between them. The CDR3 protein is CASSVGVWSTNEKLFF. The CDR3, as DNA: TGTGCCAGCAGTGTGGGAGTTTGGTCGACTAATGAAAAACTGTTTTTT.